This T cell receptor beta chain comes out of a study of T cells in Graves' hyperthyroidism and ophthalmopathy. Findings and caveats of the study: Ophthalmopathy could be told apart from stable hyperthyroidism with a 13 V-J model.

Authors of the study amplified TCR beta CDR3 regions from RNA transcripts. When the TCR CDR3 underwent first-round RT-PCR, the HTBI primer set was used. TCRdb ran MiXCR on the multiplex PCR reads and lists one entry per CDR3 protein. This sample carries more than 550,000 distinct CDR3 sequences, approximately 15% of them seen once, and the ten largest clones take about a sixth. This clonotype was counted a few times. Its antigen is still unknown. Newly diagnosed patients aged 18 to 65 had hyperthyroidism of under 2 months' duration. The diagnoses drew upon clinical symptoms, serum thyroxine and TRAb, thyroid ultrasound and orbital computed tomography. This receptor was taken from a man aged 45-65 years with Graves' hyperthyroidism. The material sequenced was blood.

For the CDR3, the DNA is TGTGCCATCAGTGGACAGGGCTCCAGTAACTATGGCTACACCTTC. Its translation: CAISGQGSSNYGYTF. The V gene is TRBV10-3, the J gene TRBJ1-2, with 7 bases identical to TRBD1. The CDR3 has 15 amino acids. The V gene's germline CDR1 is ENHRY and CDR2 SYGVKD. V lost 4 bases to trimming and J lost 1 base; unmatched junction nucleotides: 6.